These 27 T cell receptor beta chains came from one sample sequenced in a study of blood T cells in healthy people across ages (dated by TCRdb to the mid-2010s). Libraries were prepared through 5' RACE. Sequencing used an Illumina HiSeq 2500. A second roughly 6 to 11 cycle PCR used a sample-barcoded 5' primer and a J-beta primer mix. TCRdb itself trimmed the public reads at Q25 with fastp, ran MiXCR and retained productive beta chains. Rows matching on CDR3 protein sequence are summarized as one entry with the most common DNA and genes. This sample holds under 850,000 distinct CDR3 sequences; roughly 34% were observed only once. The ten largest clones capture over 10% of the sample. The sequencing input was blood. The receptors originated from a man younger than 30 in good health.

Turning to this clonotype: A much larger clone lies a single base off, so this may be a read error. The chain combines TRBV20-1 with TRBJ2-5, with D tentatively TRBD2 (5 bases). The DNA end favors TRBJ2-7, so the J call may be wrong. Germline V CDR1 and CDR2: DFQATT, SNEGSKA (reference sequence). The CDR3 sequence is 14 residues long. The CDR3 DNA is TGCAGTGCTGTTGACGGGGATACCTTCTACGAGCAGTACTTC. Translation gives CSAVDGDTFYEQYF.

This clonotype appeared a few times. The V gene is TRBV7-2, the J gene TRBJ2-1, with 8 positions matching TRBD1. The germline CDR1 and CDR2 sequences are SGHTA and FQGNSA. Trimming took 5 bases from V and 7 from J; bases not matched to a gene: 7. This CDR3 is built from 14 residues. In DNA form, the CDR3 reads TGTGCCAGCAGCCGAGGACAGGGAAGGAATGAGCAGTTCTTC. Protein sequence: CASSRGQGRNEQFF.

This sequence joins TRBV28 and TRBJ2-6; D not resolved. This CDR3 is 14 amino acids long. The germline gives CDR1 MDHEN, CDR2 SYDVKM. Trimming took 3 bases from V and 0 from J, leaving 3 bases between them. The CDR3 sequence: CASSFLSGANVLTF. The CDR3 DNA sequence: TGTGCCAGCAGTTTTCTCTCTGGGGCCAACGTCCTGACTTTC.

The chain recombines TRBV12-3 or TRBV12-4 with TRBJ2-3, with D perhaps matching TRBD1 or TRBD2 (5 bases each). V lost 2 bases, J lost 2 bases, and 14 bases lay in between. The length of the CDR3 is 16 residues. The CDR3 bases are TGTGCCAGCAGTTTAACGGGACGCCCCACCACAGATACGCAGTATTTT. It encodes CASSLTGRPTTDTQYF.

The chain has TRBV5-1 and TRBJ1-2; D might be TRBD1 (5 bases). V lost 9 bases and J lost 4, with 22 bases in between. The germline V gene encodes CDR1 SGHRS and CDR2 YFSETQ. The CDR3 consists of 15 residues. The DNA of the CDR3 is TGCGCCAACAGGCGAGACAGCGTCCGGGGCTATGGCTACACCTTC. Translated: CANRRDSVRGYGYTF. The full variable domain, in which reference TRBV5-1 and TRBJ1-2 provide the parts outside the CDR3, is KAGVTQTPRYLIKTRGQQVTLSCSPISGHRSVSWYQQTPGQGLQFLFEYFSETQRNKGNFPGRFSGRQFSNSRSEMNVSTLELGDSALYLCANRRDSVRGYGYTFGSGTRLTVV.

In its sample, this clonotype was seen a few times. The CDR3 loop reads CASSWGLEPNYEQYF. The DNA for the CDR3 is TGTGCCAGCAGCTGGGGACTCGAACCCAACTACGAGCAGTACTTC. The chain has TRBV7-2 and TRBJ2-7; a possible D gene is TRBD2 (6 bases). The CDR3 covers 15 residues. Trimming pared 4 bases from V and 3 bases from J, leaving 16 bases between. Germline CDR1 and CDR2: SGHTA and FQGNSA.

This clonotype was observed a few times. The chain recombines TRBV11-2 with TRBJ2-1; possibly TRBD2 for D (6 bases). CDR1 and CDR2 (germline): SGHAT, FQNNGV. This CDR3 has 14 amino acids. Trimming stripped 2 bases from V and 5 bases from J, with 10 bases between. The CDR3 bases are TGTGCCAGCAGCTTAAGTAGCGGAGACAATGAGCAGTTCTTC. Its translation is CASSLSSGDNEQFF.

The count of this clonotype is one. The V call is TRBV20-1, the J call TRBJ2-1; possibly TRBD2 for D (5 bases). The closer fit of TRBJ2-7 to the DNA end suggests the J call may be wrong. From germline, CDR1 is DFQATT and CDR2 SNEGSKA (reference sequence). CDR3 size: 15 residues. The CDR3 here is CSARDDAGTNYEQYF. CDR3 in DNA: TGCAGTGCTAGAGATGACGCGGGCACAAACTACGAGCAGTACTTC.

This clonotype appeared a few times. The CDR3 reads CASSFASGGGNEQFF. CDR3 DNA sequence: TGTGCCAGCAGTTTCGCCAGCGGGGGAGGGAATGAGCAGTTCTTC. The chain joins TRBV12-3 or TRBV12-4 to TRBJ2-1; 8 bases match TRBD2. This CDR3 region has 15 residues. V shed 3 bases, J shed 7 bases, and the junction held 8 bases outside the gene matches.

As regards this clonotype: A read error may be the cause here, since a much bigger clone is one base away. The rearrangement links TRBV12-3 or TRBV12-4 to TRBJ2-4; 9 bases align to TRBD1. This CDR3 region has 15 residues. Unmatched junction bases numbered 6, after V lost 6 bases and J lost 3 bases. CDR3 region: CASRLQGACKNIQYF. As DNA, the CDR3 is TGTGCCAGCAGATTACAGGGGGCTTGCAAAAACATTCAGTACTTC.

The CDR3 is CASSHHNEQYF. In DNA, the CDR3 is TGTGCCAGCAGCCACCATAACGAGCAGTACTTC. V and J are TRBV5-6 and TRBJ2-5; no firm D call. TRBJ2-7 explains the end of the DNA better; the J call may be wrong. The CDR3 is made up of 11 amino acids. Germline V gene data show CDR1 as SGHDT and CDR2 as YYEEEE.

Remarks on this clonotype: One end of the junction varies from germline; a read error may be responsible. The chain has TRBV12-3 or TRBV12-4 and TRBJ2-3, with unresolved D. CDR3 length: 11 amino acids. The CDR3 region has the DNA TGTGCCAGCCCTGGCGCAGATGCGCAGTATTTT. It translates to CASPGADAQYF.

This clonotype was seen only a few times. This rearrangement joins TRBV7-2 to TRBJ1-4; D gene ambiguous. Trimming left V 2 bases short and J 5 bases short, with 9 bases between. Looked up from germline, CDR1 is SGHTA and CDR2 is FQGNSA. The CDR3 has 14 amino acids. CDR3 coding DNA: TGTGCCAGCAGCTTATTCGACGGGAATGAAAAACTGTTTTTT. Translation gives CASSLFDGNEKLFF.

This clonotype was seen a handful of times. The rearrangement links TRBV7-9 to TRBJ2-5; D is tentatively TRBD1 or TRBD2 (5 bases each). The V end was cut by 5 bases, the J end by 0 bases, with 13 bases between. From germline, CDR1 is SEHNR and CDR2 FQNEAQ (reference sequence). CDR3 length: 15 residues. The CDR3 DNA sequence: TGTGCCAGCAGCCCCCCGGGGCAGAACCAAGAGACCCAGTACTTC. Translation gives CASSPPGQNQETQYF.

V gene TRBV4-3 combines with J gene TRBJ1-2; 7 positions match TRBD1. This CDR3 is 15 amino acids long. Trimming at V came to 0 bases and at J to 5 bases, leaving 6 bases not matched to a gene. Germline CDR1 and CDR2: LGHNA and YSLEER. The CDR3 sequence: CASSQDPGQPYGYTF. CDR3 in DNA: TGCGCCAGCAGCCAAGACCCGGGACAGCCTTATGGCTACACCTTC.

The genes are TRBV20-1 and TRBJ1-1; tentatively, D is TRBD1 (6 bases). Trimming removed 6 bases from V and 5 bases from J, with 28 bases in between. There are 17 residues in the CDR3. The germline V gene encodes CDR1 DFQATT and CDR2 SNEGSKA (reference sequence). The CDR3 here is CSALDPGGRFGGTEAFF. CDR3 coding DNA: TGCAGTGCATTAGACCCCGGGGGGCGGTTCGGAGGGACTGAAGCTTTCTTT.

The rearrangement uses TRBV7-2 and TRBJ1-5; maybe TRBD1 (5 bases). The V gene lost 5 bases and the J gene lost 2 bases, with 16 bases spanning the gap. The CDR3 runs to 16 residues. Germline-derived CDR1 and CDR2 are SGHTA and FQGNSA. CDR3 sequence: CASSPSQVWGNQPQHF. The DNA of the CDR3 is TGTGCCAGCAGCCCTTCACAGGTGTGGGGCAATCAGCCCCAGCATTTT.

This sequence joins TRBV20-1 and TRBJ2-1, with a tentative D call TRBD2 (6 bases). There are 14 residues in the CDR3. Trimming left V 0 bases short and J 10 bases short, with 16 bases between. CDR1 and CDR2 from the germline V gene are DFQATT and SNEGSKA (reference sequence). CDR3 loop: CSARDRGFSYEQFF. CDR3 sequence (DNA): TGCAGTGCTAGAGATCGGGGGTTCTCCTACGAGCAGTTCTTC.

Of note for this clonotype: Mismatch with germline at one junction end may stem from a read error. The chain uses TRBV18 and TRBJ1-6; weak D call: TRBD1 (5 bases). CDR3 length: 15 residues. Per the germline V gene, CDR1 is KGHSH and CDR2 is LQKENI. The CDR3 spells CVSSPPRGEYSPLHF. CDR3 nucleotide sequence: TGTGTCAGCTCACCACCGAGGGGCGAGTATTCACCCCTCCACTTT. The variable domain in full, with the rest retrieved from reference TRBV18 and TRBJ1-6, is NAGVMQNPRHLVRRRGQEARLRCSPMKGHSHVYWYRQLPEEGLKFMVYLQKENIIDESGMPKERFSAEFPKEGPSILRIQQVVRGDSAAYFCVSSPPRGEYSPLHFGNGTRLTVT.

The chain links TRBV29-1 to TRBJ1-2, with 9 bases fitting TRBD1. This CDR3 region has 11 residues. In germline, CDR1 is SQVTM, CDR2 ANQGSEA. The V gene end was trimmed by 6 bases and the J gene end by 8 bases; junction bases not matched to a gene: 4. The CDR3 region has the DNA TGCAGCGTGGAGGACAGGGGAGGCTACACCTTC. This codes for CSVEDRGGYTF.

This clonotype has a count of ten or more. CDR3 DNA: TGTGCCAGCAGTTACTCGACAGGGGGGAACTATGGCTACACCTTC. As protein: CASSYSTGGNYGYTF. The chain is built from TRBV6-6 and TRBJ1-2; 9 nucleotides line up with TRBD1. The CDR3 sequence is 15 residues long. From germline, CDR1 is MNHNY and CDR2 SVGAGI (reference sequence). Trimming cost V 0 bases and J 2 bases; bases outside gene matches: 1.

The genes are TRBV20-1 and TRBJ1-2; no firm D call. V was shortened by 3 bases and J by 2 bases, with 7 bases between the two germline ends. The CDR3 contains 12 residues. Germline V CDR1 and CDR2: DFQATT, SNEGSKA (reference sequence). This CDR3 is CSASPVNYGYTF. Written as DNA, the CDR3 is TGCAGTGCTAGCCCCGTCAACTATGGCTACACCTTC.

This clonotype has just a few counts. The chain joins TRBV24-1 to TRBJ2-3, with D hard to call. CDR1 and CDR2 from the germline V gene are KGHDR and SFDVKD. This CDR3 has 16 residues. The ends were cut back, 4 bases at V and 0 bases at J, with 13 bases in the middle. The CDR3: CATSEPDRSSTDTQYF. DNA of the CDR3: TGTGCCACCAGTGAGCCCGATCGATCTAGCACAGATACGCAGTATTTT.

The V call is TRBV11-2, the J call TRBJ2-1; TRBD1 matches 10 bases. This CDR3 region has 16 residues. Trimming at V came to 0 bases and at J to 8 bases, leaving 7 bases not matched to a gene. Germline V CDR1 and CDR2: SGHAT, FQNNGV. CDR3 loop: CASSLDGRDRGDEQFF. DNA for the CDR3: TGTGCCAGCAGCTTAGACGGGAGGGACAGGGGCGATGAGCAGTTCTTC. Full variable domain (missing parts from reference TRBV11-2 and TRBJ2-1): EAGVAQSPRYKIIEKRQSVAFWCNPISGHATLYWYQQILGQGPKLLIQFQNNGVVDDSQLPKDRFSAERLKGVDSTLKIQPAKLEDSAVYLCASSLDGRDRGDEQFFGPGTRLTVL.

V and J are TRBV9 and TRBJ1-5; D is uncertain. The CDR3 is made up of 14 amino acids. Deletions cut 3 bases from V and 2 bases from J, with 9 bases between. Germline-derived CDR1 and CDR2 are SGDLS and YYNGEE. CDR3 protein: CASSEMGGNQPQHF. The DNA for the CDR3 is TGTGCCAGCAGCGAGATGGGTGGCAATCAGCCCCAGCATTTT.

With respect to this clonotype: A single base separates this from a much larger clone, so it may be a read error. This chain connects TRBV6-6 to TRBJ1-1; unclear D gene. Germline V lookup: CDR1 MNHNY, CDR2 SVGAGI (reference sequence). The CDR3 spans 12 residues. The CDR3 sequence is CSSSRENTEAFF. In DNA form, the CDR3 reads TGTTCCAGCAGTCGGGAGAACACTGAAGCTTTCTTT.

This clonotype was picked up a small number of times. The CDR3 loop reads CASSQDPAWGANVLTF. CDR3 bases: TGCGCCAGCAGCCAAGATCCAGCTTGGGGGGCCAACGTCCTGACTTTC. J is TRBJ2-6 and V is TRBV4-3; no reliable D call. Germline V CDR1 and CDR2: LGHNA, YSLEER. The V and J ends lost 0 bases and 4 bases respectively, with 10 bases between them. There are 16 residues in the CDR3.